Each of the 24 T cell receptor beta chains below was sequenced from the same sample in a study of T cell responses to AZD1222 COVID-19 vaccine. Method: immunoSEQ multiplex PCR; TCRdb's copy keeps in-frame clones and lacks some. The sample consists of 150,000 or so clones, over 75% of them appearing once. The sample consisted of peripheral blood, taken on day 0 of AZD1222 vaccination. The receptor source for this set is an adult in good health.

This clone was recorded only once. The V gene is TRBV29-1, the J gene TRBJ1-2; 8 nucleotides line up with TRBD1. The germline CDR1 and CDR2 sequences are SQVTM and ANQGSEA. The CDR3 runs to 18 residues. Trimming took 3 bases from V and 4 from J; bases not matched to a gene: 19. CDR3 region: CSVDLGQGKAPTSYGYTF. The CDR3, as DNA: TGCAGCGTTGATCTCGGACAGGGTAAAGCCCCTACCTCCTATGGCTACACCTTC. Full variable domain (missing parts from reference TRBV29-1 and TRBJ1-2): SAVISQKPSRDICQRGTSLTIQCQVDSQVTMMFWYRQQPGQSLTLIATANQGSEATYESGFVIDKFPISRPNLTFSTLTVSNMSPEDSSIYLCSVDLGQGKAPTSYGYTFGSGTRLTVV.

The chain couples TRBV2 to TRBJ2-2; D is ambiguous. Trimming shortened V by 2 bases and J by 1 base, and 11 bases separated the two germline ends. This CDR3 contains 16 residues. Germline V gene sequence: CDR1 SNHLY, CDR2 FYNNEI. The chain's CDR3 is CASSEQNLLNTGELFF. The CDR3, as DNA: TGTGCCAGCAGTGAACAGAATCTCCTGAACACCGGGGAGCTGTTTTTT.

The chain uses TRBV2 and TRBJ1-4; TRBD1 matches at 9 bases. The CDR3 is 13 residues long. V shed 8 bases and J 8 bases; nucleotides not matched to a gene: 6. The germline V gene encodes CDR1 SNHLY and CDR2 FYNNEI. The chain's CDR3 is CASLRTGVEKLFF. The CDR3 DNA sequence: TGTGCCAGCCTCAGGACAGGGGTAGAAAAACTGTTTTTT.

The J gene is TRBJ1-2, the V gene TRBV7-2; D is undetermined. Germline V gives CDR1 SGHTA, CDR2 FQGNSA. The CDR3 has 13 residues. Trimming removed 5 bases at V and 5 bases at J, with 12 bases between. DNA for the CDR3: TGTGCCAGCAGCCCTGGACGGGAATATGGCTACACCTTC. This translates into CASSPGREYGYTF.

CDR3 coding DNA: TGTGCCATCAGTGCATTCGGGTTAAAAGACACTGAAGCTTTCTTT. Amino acids: CAISAFGLKDTEAFF. This rearrangement joins TRBV10-3 to TRBJ1-1; D not certain. V was trimmed by 4 bases and J by 3 bases, leaving 15 bases between them. This CDR3 spans 15 amino acids. Germline-derived CDR1 and CDR2 are ENHRY and SYGVKD.

The V and J genes are TRBV7-3 and TRBJ1-1, with unresolved D. The CDR3 covers 13 residues. Per the germline V gene, CDR1 is SGHTA and CDR2 is FQGTGA. Trimming took off 5 bases at V and 0 bases at J, with 7 bases between the two ends. Here the CDR3 reads CASSSQVNTEAFF. The CDR3 DNA sequence: TGTGCCAGCAGCAGTCAGGTGAACACTGAAGCTTTCTTT.

J is TRBJ1-5 and V is TRBV2; D not resolved. The CDR3 is made up of 17 amino acids. Trimming took off 2 bases at V and 2 bases at J, with 16 bases between the two ends. Germline V gives CDR1 SNHLY, CDR2 FYNNEI. CDR3 loop: CASSELGRAGGNQPQHF. The CDR3 DNA reads as TGTGCCAGCAGTGAATTGGGCCGGGCCGGGGGCAATCAGCCCCAGCATTTT. Based on the CDR3 plus reference TRBV2 and TRBJ1-5, the full variable domain is EPEVTQTPSHQVTQMGQEVILRCVPISNHLYFYWYRQILGQKVEFLVSFYNNEISEKSEIFDDQFSVERPDGSNFTLKIRSTKLEDSAMYFCASSELGRAGGNQPQHFGDGTRLSIL.

V usage is TRBV7-8 and J usage is TRBJ1-5; TRBD1 matches 8 bases. Unmatched junction bases numbered 9, after V lost 5 bases and J lost 0 bases. The germline V gene has CDR1 SGHVS and CDR2 FQNEAQ. This CDR3 is 17 amino acids long. CDR3 DNA: TGTGCCAGCAGCGCGGGGACAGGTTTCTATAGCAATCAGCCCCAGCATTTT. It encodes CASSAGTGFYSNQPQHF.

The chain couples TRBV24-1 to TRBJ1-2, with TRBD1 as a possible D gene (6 bases). V was shortened by 5 bases and J by 2 bases, with 14 bases between the two germline ends. Germline CDR1 is KGHDR and CDR2 is SFDVKD. The CDR3 spans 15 residues. The CDR3 DNA is TGTGCCACCAGTGTTTCGGGACATACGAACTATGGCTACACCTTC. Its translation is CATSVSGHTNYGYTF.

The J gene is TRBJ2-7, the V gene TRBV5-1, with a possible D match to TRBD2 (5 bases). Trimming took off 1 base at V and 8 bases at J, with 16 bases between the two ends. The CDR3 runs 14 residues. Germline V gene data show CDR1 as SGHRS and CDR2 as YFSETQ. CDR3 region: CASSLNRDHGKQYF. The CDR3 DNA reads TGCGCCAGCAGCTTGAACCGGGATCATGGTAAGCAGTACTTC.

The chain recombines TRBV27 with TRBJ1-1; D call uncertain. Per germline, CDR1 MNHEY and CDR2 SMNVEV (reference sequence). V was clipped by 0 bases and J by 7 bases, with 9 bases between them. The CDR3 is 13 amino acids. Written as DNA, the CDR3 is TGTGCCAGCAGTTTATCTTTCGGCGTTGAAGCTTTCTTT. It encodes CASSLSFGVEAFF.

The count of this clone is one. V is TRBV9 and J is TRBJ2-7, with a possible D match to TRBD2 (6 bases). The CDR3 sequence is 16 residues long. The ends were cut back, 5 bases at V and 2 bases at J, with 20 bases in the middle. Germline CDR1 reads SGDLS; CDR2 reads YYNGEE. This chain's CDR3 is CASSAGRGTLTYEQYF. In DNA, the CDR3 is TGTGCCAGCAGTGCCGGGAGAGGGACCTTAACCTACGAGCAGTACTTC.

This clone has only one observation. The chain joins TRBV5-1 to TRBJ2-2; 8 bases are shared with TRBD1. The CDR3 covers 16 residues. Germline assignment: CDR1 SGHRS and CDR2 YFSETQ. J lost 1 base, V lost 4 bases, and 6 bases had no gene match. The CDR3 sequence is CASSPGTGLNTGELFF. DNA for the CDR3: TGCGCCAGCAGCCCAGGGACAGGACTGAACACCGGGGAGCTGTTTTTT.

DNA for the CDR3: TGTGCCAGCAGTACCCTGGACAGGGGGGATGGCTACACCTTC. Its protein product is CASSTLDRGDGYTF. The chain uses TRBV6-5 and TRBJ1-2; 10 bases fit TRBD1. The ends lost 5 bases at V and 6 bases at J; junction bases unmatched: 6. CDR1 is MNHEY, CDR2 SVGAGI, per germline. This CDR3 region has 14 residues.

This chain joins TRBV7-8 and TRBJ1-1, with 8 bases that match TRBD1. Trimming removed 8 bases from V and 0 bases from J; junction bases left unmatched: 8. Germline V gives CDR1 SGHVS, CDR2 FQNEAQ. This CDR3 is 15 amino acids long. The CDR3 spells CASRTGRLVNTEAFF. In DNA, the CDR3 is TGTGCCAGCCGGACAGGGAGGCTGGTGAACACTGAAGCTTTCTTT.

The V call is TRBV5-1, the J call TRBJ1-4; 9 nucleotides align to TRBD1. This CDR3 spans 14 amino acids. The junction had 2 bases not matched to a gene; V was cut back by 4 bases and J by 4 bases. Germline V gene lookup returns CDR1 SGHRS and CDR2 YFSETQ. The CDR3 coding sequence is TGCGCCAGCAGCCCGGGACAGGGTAATGAAAAACTGTTTTTT. This sequence encodes CASSPGQGNEKLFF.

This rearrangement joins TRBV5-8 to TRBJ1-3; TRBD1 agrees at 7 bases. Germline lookup yields CDR1 SGHTS and CDR2 YDEGEE. This CDR3 region has 16 residues. V was clipped by 3 bases and J by 4 bases; unmatched bases: 10. For the CDR3, the DNA is TGTGCCAGCAGCTCCTATTCCGGGACAGCCGGAAACACCATATATTTT. Protein product: CASSSYSGTAGNTIYF.

The chain links TRBV11-3 to TRBJ2-2; a possible D gene is TRBD1 (6 bases). The CDR3 consists of 16 residues. Germline values: CDR1 SGHNT, CDR2 YENEEA. The V and J ends lost 5 bases and 5 bases respectively, with 18 bases between them. CDR3 in DNA: TGTGCCAGCAGCAATTATCAGGGAAGGGGGACCGGGGAGCTGTTTTTT. Translating it yields CASSNYQGRGTGELFF.

The V call is TRBV6-5, the J call TRBJ1-6; D unresolved. CDR1 MNHEY and CDR2 SVGAGI come from the germline V gene. This CDR3 contains 14 residues. Trimming cost V 5 bases and J 1 base, with 6 bases left between them. The CDR3 reads CASSTVSYNSPLHF. In DNA, the CDR3 is TGTGCCAGCAGTACGGTTTCCTATAATTCACCCCTCCACTTT.

This clone was picked up a small number of times. The chain carries TRBV5-5 and TRBJ1-1; possibly TRBD1 for D (5 bases). Germline V CDR1 and CDR2: SGHKS, YYEKEE (reference sequence). The CDR3 length is 16 residues. The V gene lost 3 bases and the J gene lost 3 bases, with 18 bases spanning the gap. Here the CDR3 DNA reads TGTGCCAGCAGCTCCAGTAGGTCAAGGGGTTACACTGAAGCTTTCTTT. It codes for CASSSSRSRGYTEAFF.

V usage is TRBV2 and J usage is TRBJ2-4, with 14 positions matching TRBD2. CDR1 and CDR2 from the germline V gene are SNHLY and FYNNEI. The CDR3 length is 15 residues. V gave up 6 bases and J gave up 6 bases; unmatched junction bases: 4. Here the CDR3 reads CASRGLAGVLNIQYF. The CDR3 DNA is TGTGCCAGCAGGGGACTAGCGGGGGTGCTAAACATTCAGTACTTC. Drawing the rest from reference TRBV2 and TRBJ2-4, the complete variable domain is EPEVTQTPSHQVTQMGQEVILRCVPISNHLYFYWYRQILGQKVEFLVSFYNNEISEKSEIFDDQFSVERPDGSNFTLKIRSTKLEDSAMYFCASRGLAGVLNIQYFGAGTRLSVL.

This rearrangement joins TRBV29-1 to TRBJ1-1; TRBD1 agrees at 10 bases. CDR1 is SQVTM, CDR2 ANQGSEA, per germline. This CDR3 is built from 13 residues. V was pared by 4 bases and J by 4 bases, with 3 bases of the junction left unmatched. DNA of the CDR3: TGCAGCGTTGGACAGGGGGCTTTCACTGAAGCTTTCTTT. Encoded protein: CSVGQGAFTEAFF.

V gene TRBV28 combines with J gene TRBJ2-5, with a weak D call TRBD2 (6 bases). Trimming stripped 7 bases from V and 2 bases from J, with 14 bases between. This CDR3 contains 14 residues. The germline V gene has CDR1 MDHEN and CDR2 SYDVKM. The CDR3 DNA follows: TGTGCCAGCAAAGCGCCCGCGGGGCAAGAGACCCAGTACTTC. Translated: CASKAPAGQETQYF.

The genes are TRBV24-1 and TRBJ1-2; a possible D gene is TRBD1 (5 bases). Trimming took off 4 bases at V and 4 bases at J, with 9 bases between the two ends. The CDR3 sequence is 13 residues long. The germline V gene encodes CDR1 KGHDR and CDR2 SFDVKD. The DNA for the CDR3 is TGTGCCACCAGTGAGGGGACGGTCTATGGCTACACCTTC. This encodes CATSEGTVYGYTF.